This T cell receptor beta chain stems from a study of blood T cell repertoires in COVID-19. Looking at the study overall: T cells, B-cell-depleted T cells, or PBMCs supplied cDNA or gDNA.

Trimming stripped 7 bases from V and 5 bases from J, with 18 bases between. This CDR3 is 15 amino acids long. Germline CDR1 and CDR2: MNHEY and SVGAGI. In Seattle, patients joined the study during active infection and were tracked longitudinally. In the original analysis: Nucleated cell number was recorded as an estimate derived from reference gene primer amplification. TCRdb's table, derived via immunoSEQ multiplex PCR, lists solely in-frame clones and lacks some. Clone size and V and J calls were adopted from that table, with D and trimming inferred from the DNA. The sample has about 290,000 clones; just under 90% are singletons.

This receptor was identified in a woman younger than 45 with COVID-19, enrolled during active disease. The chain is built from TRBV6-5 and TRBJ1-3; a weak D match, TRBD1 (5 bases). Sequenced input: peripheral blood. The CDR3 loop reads CASIRGVGPRNTIYF. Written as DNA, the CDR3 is TGTGCCAGCATTCGGGGGGTCGGGCCTAGAAACACCATATATTTT.